Listed here are 19 T cell receptor beta chains from one sample, sequenced in a study of a mutant IDH1 vaccine in newly diagnosed glioma. Time point meaning: baseline, week 1 (first vaccination visit). Treatment denoted: pre-vaccination baseline after standard-of-care therapy. Profiling relied on immunoSEQ multiplex PCR, and the TCRdb table lists in-frame clones only, not all of them. The sample shows over 75,000 clones, 80% to 90% of them seen only once. Sample: PBMCs, taken from a glioma patient treated with radiotherapy, temozolomide or both. These receptors were taken from a woman aged 45-59 years with glioma.

Written as DNA, the CDR3 is TGTGCCAGCAGTTGGGACCGGGGAACCAGAGGGACTGAAGCTTTCTTT. It specifies CASSWDRGTRGTEAFF. The V and J genes are TRBV28 and TRBJ1-1, with a tentative D call TRBD1 (5 bases). CDR1 MDHEN and CDR2 SYDVKM come from the germline V gene. V was shortened by 4 bases and J by 5 bases, with 20 bases between the two germline ends. The CDR3 sequence is 16 residues long.

This chain connects TRBV6-5 to TRBJ1-5; TRBD1 matches 10 bases. There are 15 residues in the CDR3. From germline, CDR1 is MNHEY and CDR2 SVGAGI. Germline trimming cut 8 bases from V and 2 bases from J; bases unmatched to any gene: 6. This CDR3 reads CASGEGTGGNQPQHF. As DNA, the CDR3 is TGTGCCAGCGGCGAGGGGACAGGGGGCAATCAGCCCCAGCATTTT.

The chain uses TRBV6-1 and TRBJ2-7; D ambiguous. Trimming took 0 bases from V and 7 from J, leaving 10 bases between them. This CDR3 has 13 residues. Germline CDR1 MNHNS, CDR2 SASEGT. CDR3 DNA sequence: TGTGCCAGCAGTGAAGCGCGGCCCGGGGAGCAGTACTTC. Translating it yields CASSEARPGEQYF.

The chain uses TRBV5-4 and TRBJ2-3; possibly TRBD1 for D (6 bases). V was cut by 4 bases and J by 3 bases, with 12 bases left in between. The CDR3 has 14 amino acids. Per the germline V gene, CDR1 is SGHNT and CDR2 is YYREEE (reference sequence). The CDR3 nucleotides read TGTGCCAGCAGCCCGTTACAGGGAACAGATACGCAGTATTTT. It codes for CASSPLQGTDTQYF. Full variable domain (outside the CDR3, taken from reference TRBV5-4 and TRBJ2-3): ETGVTQSPTHLIKTRGQQVTLRCSSQSGHNTVSWYQQALGQGPQFIFQYYREEENGRGNFPPRFSGLQFPNYSSELNVNALELDDSALYLCASSPLQGTDTQYFGPGTRLTVL.

The chain links TRBV10-3 to TRBJ2-7; 10 nucleotides match TRBD2. The CDR3 extends over 14 amino acids. V lost 10 bases and J lost 0; bases outside the gene matches: 6. The germline gives CDR1 ENHRY, CDR2 SYGVKD. The DNA of the CDR3 is TGTGCCACCGGGACTAGCGATACCTCCTACGAGCAGTACTTC. This gives the protein CATGTSDTSYEQYF.

The chain has TRBV28 and TRBJ1-2; perhaps TRBD1 as D (5 bases). The CDR3 runs to 15 residues. Trimming left V 4 bases short and J 3 bases short, with 15 bases between. Per the germline V gene, CDR1 is MDHEN and CDR2 is SYDVKM. For the CDR3, the DNA is TGTGCCAGCAGTTACGGCCCCGGGGGTGACTATGGCTACACCTTC. Its translation is CASSYGPGGDYGYTF.

V and J are TRBV25-1 and TRBJ2-7; 7 bases agree with TRBD2. CDR3 length: 13 residues. Germline V lookup: CDR1 MGHDK, CDR2 SYGVNS. J was trimmed by 0 bases and V by 6 bases; bases with no gene match: 2. The CDR3 loop reads CASSRTSSYEQYF. Written as DNA, the CDR3 is TGTGCCAGCAGCAGGACTAGCTCCTACGAGCAGTACTTC.

The gene calls are TRBV4-1 and TRBJ1-1; the D is unclear. With 1 base removed from V and 7 bases from J, the gap between germline ends came to 10 bases. Per germline, CDR1 MGHRA and CDR2 YSYEKL. The length of the CDR3 is 13 residues. In DNA, the CDR3 is TGCGCCAGCAGCCAAGGACCCAAGGATGAAGCTTTCTTT. It encodes CASSQGPKDEAFF.

J is TRBJ2-5 and V is TRBV14, with D unresolved. The tail of the sequence fits TRBJ2-7 better, so the J call may be wrong. The germline V gene encodes CDR1 SGHDN and CDR2 FVKESK. This CDR3 has 13 amino acids. The CDR3 sequence: CASSFGRFYEQYF. The CDR3 nucleotides read TGTGCCAGCAGCTTTGGGCGATTCTACGAGCAGTACTTC.

This clone is a singleton in its sample. The chain recombines TRBV6-5 with TRBJ1-5; TRBD1 matches at 8 bases. The ends lost 7 bases at V and 6 bases at J; junction bases unmatched: 11. CDR3 length: 15 amino acids. Germline V lookup: CDR1 MNHEY, CDR2 SVGAGI. The CDR3 region is CASKYPGGAGQPQHF. CDR3 coding DNA: TGTGCCAGCAAATATCCAGGGGGCGCGGGTCAGCCCCAGCATTTT.

In this sample, this clone turned up once. This rearrangement joins TRBV29-1 to TRBJ1-2; D unclear. Germline V CDR1 and CDR2: SQVTM, ANQGSEA. The CDR3 has 13 residues. Trimming took 5 bases from V and 5 from J, leaving 15 bases between them. CDR3 DNA: TGCAGCGTTTGGACGACCGGAATATATGGCTACACCTTC. Residues: CSVWTTGIYGYTF.

The V gene is TRBV7-9, the J gene TRBJ2-1; 8 bases map to TRBD2. The CDR3 contains 14 residues. V was clipped by 3 bases and J by 2 bases; unmatched bases: 0. Germline CDR1 is SEHNR and CDR2 is FQNEAQ (reference sequence). The CDR3 is CASSFGRAYNEQFF. CDR3 nucleotides: TGTGCCAGCAGCTTCGGGAGGGCCTACAATGAGCAGTTCTTC.

The CDR3 sequence is CSVGEVNSPLHF. Written as DNA, the CDR3 is TGCAGCGTTGGGGAAGTTAATTCACCCCTCCACTTT. The V gene is TRBV29-1, the J gene TRBJ1-6; D unresolved. CDR3 length: 12 residues. V was trimmed by 4 bases and J by 6 bases, leaving 7 bases between them. The germline gives CDR1 SQVTM, CDR2 ANQGSEA.

V is TRBV2 and J is TRBJ1-1; 7 nucleotides match TRBD1. With 8 bases clipped from V and 6 bases from J, the junction kept 12 bases outside the gene matches. The CDR3 runs to 14 residues. Per the germline V gene, CDR1 is SNHLY and CDR2 is FYNNEI. The CDR3 coding sequence is TGTGCCAGCGTTACTGACAGGGAGAGGGCTGAAGCTTTCTTT. Translation: CASVTDRERAEAFF.

J is TRBJ2-1 and V is TRBV28; 7 bases map to TRBD2. The V gene's germline CDR1 is MDHEN and CDR2 SYDVKM. This CDR3 is built from 17 residues. Trimming removed 2 bases from V and 1 base from J; junction bases left unmatched: 8. CDR3 bases: TGTGCCAGCAGTTTAAGGGCTAGCGGATATTCCTACAATGAGCAGTTCTTC. This translates into CASSLRASGYSYNEQFF.

V usage is TRBV4-1 and J usage is TRBJ2-7; 8 bases line up with TRBD2. J gave up 5 bases and V 4 bases, and 10 bases lay outside the gene matches. There are 15 residues in the CDR3. Germline CDR1 and CDR2: MGHRA and YSYEKL. For the CDR3, the DNA is TGCGCCAGCAGCCGGGGGGGGCTAGCGGGTAACGAGCAGTACTTC. Its translation is CASSRGGLAGNEQYF.

Here the CDR3 DNA reads TGTGCCAGTAGTCGCGGGACAGGGAGCTCCTACGAGCAGTACTTC. It specifies CASSRGTGSSYEQYF. The chain joins TRBV19 to TRBJ2-7, with 9 bases lining up with TRBD1. The length of the CDR3 is 15 residues. J was trimmed by 0 bases and V by 5 bases; bases with no gene match: 5. Germline CDR1 reads LNHDA; CDR2 reads SQIVND (reference sequence).

The chain employs TRBV29-1 and TRBJ2-2; TRBD2 might be the D (6 bases). This CDR3 is built from 12 residues. The germline CDR1 and CDR2 sequences are SQVTM and ANQGSEA. V was clipped by 7 bases and J by 0 bases, with 6 bases between them. CDR3 loop: CSGTTNTGELFF. CDR3 nucleotides: TGCAGCGGGACTACGAACACCGGGGAGCTGTTTTTT.

The genes are TRBV4-1 and TRBJ1-5; D is perhaps TRBD1 (5 bases). Germline V CDR1 and CDR2: MGHRA, YSYEKL. V was shortened by 4 bases and J by 0 bases, with 10 bases between the two germline ends. The CDR3 contains 15 residues. CDR3 nucleotides: TGCGCCAGCAGCCTCTCCGGGGGTAGCAATCAGCCCCAGCATTTT. This codes for CASSLSGGSNQPQHF.